This T cell receptor beta chain appears in the sequencing data of a study of tumor and adjacent non-tumor tissue in lung cancer. Study-level background: Each sample yielded 3.5 million to 5 million productive TCRbeta reads on average.

A modified ARM-PCR protocol with three rounds of nested PCR amplified TCRbeta. In TCRdb, the multiplex PCR reads were re-called with MiXCR into one record per CDR3 protein. This repertoire shows 91,000 or so distinct CDR3 sequences, around 64% found once; its top ten account for around 17%. This clonotype was found once. One base away lies a much larger clone, so this may be a sequencing read error. This sample's RNA came from whole unsorted tissue. V lost 6 bases and J lost 4; bases outside the gene matches: 10. Germline assignment: CDR1 DFQATT and CDR2 SNEGSKA (reference sequence). The CDR3 contains 14 residues.

The sequenced sample was lung tumor tissue. The clonotype comes from a man between 60 and 70 years old with non-small cell lung cancer. This chain connects TRBV20-1 to TRBJ2-3, with 7 bases matching TRBD2. In DNA, the CDR3 is TGCAGTGCCCCGAGCGGGATGGCCCCAGATACGCAGTATTTT. It is translated as CSAPSGMAPDTQYF.